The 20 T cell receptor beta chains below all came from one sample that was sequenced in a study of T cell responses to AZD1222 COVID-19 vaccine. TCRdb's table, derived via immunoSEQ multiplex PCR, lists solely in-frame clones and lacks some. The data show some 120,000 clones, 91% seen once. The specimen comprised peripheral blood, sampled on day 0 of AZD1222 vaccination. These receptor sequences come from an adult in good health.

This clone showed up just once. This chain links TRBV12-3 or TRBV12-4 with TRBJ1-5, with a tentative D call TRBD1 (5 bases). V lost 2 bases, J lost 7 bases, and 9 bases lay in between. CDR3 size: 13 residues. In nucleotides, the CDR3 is TGTGCCAGCAGTTTAACAGGAAACCAGCCCCAGCATTTT. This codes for CASSLTGNQPQHF.

CDR3 DNA sequence: TGCGCCAGCAGGCCCGCGACAGGGACCTCTGGAAACACCATATATTTT. Translating it yields CASRPATGTSGNTIYF. The chain joins TRBV5-1 to TRBJ1-3; 7 nucleotides match TRBD1. V trimming: 5 bases; J trimming: 0 bases; junction bases outside the gene matches: 8. CDR1 SGHRS and CDR2 YFSETQ come from the germline V gene. This CDR3 spans 16 amino acids. Based on the CDR3 plus reference TRBV5-1 and TRBJ1-3, the full variable domain is KAGVTQTPRYLIKTRGQQVTLSCSPISGHRSVSWYQQTPGQGLQFLFEYFSETQRNKGNFPGRFSGRQFSNSRSEMNVSTLELGDSALYLCASRPATGTSGNTIYFGEGSWLTVV.

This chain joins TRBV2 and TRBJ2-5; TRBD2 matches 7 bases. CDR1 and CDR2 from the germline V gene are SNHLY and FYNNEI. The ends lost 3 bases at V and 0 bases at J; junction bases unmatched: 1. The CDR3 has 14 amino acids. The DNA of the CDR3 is TGTGCCAGCAGTGAGGGACTAAACCAAGAGACCCAGTACTTC. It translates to CASSEGLNQETQYF.

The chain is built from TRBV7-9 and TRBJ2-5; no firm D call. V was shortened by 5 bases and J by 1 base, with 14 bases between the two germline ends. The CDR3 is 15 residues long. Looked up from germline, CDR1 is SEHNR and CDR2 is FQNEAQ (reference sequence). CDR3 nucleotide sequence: TGTGCCAGCAGCGCAACCATACGGTTCCAAGAGACCCAGTACTTC. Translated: CASSATIRFQETQYF.

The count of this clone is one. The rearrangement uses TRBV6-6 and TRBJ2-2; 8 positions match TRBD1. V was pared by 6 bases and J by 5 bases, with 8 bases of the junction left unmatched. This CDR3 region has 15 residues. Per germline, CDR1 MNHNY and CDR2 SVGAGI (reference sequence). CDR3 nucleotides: TGTGCCAGCAGGCCTAGTGGGACAGGAACCGGGGAGCTGTTTTTT. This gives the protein CASRPSGTGTGELFF.

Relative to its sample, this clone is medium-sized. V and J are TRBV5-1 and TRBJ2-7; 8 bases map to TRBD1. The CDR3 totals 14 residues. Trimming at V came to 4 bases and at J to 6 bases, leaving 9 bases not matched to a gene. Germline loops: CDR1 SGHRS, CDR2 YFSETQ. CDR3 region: CASSLPGQVGEQYF. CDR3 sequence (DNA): TGCGCCAGCAGCCTACCGGGACAGGTTGGCGAGCAGTACTTC. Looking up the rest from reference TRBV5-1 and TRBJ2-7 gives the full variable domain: KAGVTQTPRYLIKTRGQQVTLSCSPISGHRSVSWYQQTPGQGLQFLFEYFSETQRNKGNFPGRFSGRQFSNSRSEMNVSTLELGDSALYLCASSLPGQVGEQYFGPGTRLTVT.

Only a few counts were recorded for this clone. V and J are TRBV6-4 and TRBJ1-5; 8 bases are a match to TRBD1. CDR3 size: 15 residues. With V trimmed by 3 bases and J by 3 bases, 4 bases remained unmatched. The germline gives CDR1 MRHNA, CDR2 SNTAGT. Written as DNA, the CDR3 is TGTGCCAGCAGTGAGACAGGGGATAACAATCAGCCCCAGCATTTT. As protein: CASSETGDNNQPQHF.

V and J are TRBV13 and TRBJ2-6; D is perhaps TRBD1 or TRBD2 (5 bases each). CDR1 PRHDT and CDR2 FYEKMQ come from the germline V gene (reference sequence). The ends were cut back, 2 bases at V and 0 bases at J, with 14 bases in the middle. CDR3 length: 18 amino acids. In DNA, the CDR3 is TGTGCCAGCAGCTTACGGGGCAGGTCCCGCTCTGGGGCCAACGTCCTGACTTTC. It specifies CASSLRGRSRSGANVLTF.

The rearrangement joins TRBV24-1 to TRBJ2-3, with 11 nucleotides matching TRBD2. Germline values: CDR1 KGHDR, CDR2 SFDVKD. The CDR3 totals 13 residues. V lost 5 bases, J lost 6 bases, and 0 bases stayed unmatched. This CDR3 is CATSASGRDTQYF. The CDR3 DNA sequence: TGTGCCACCAGTGCTAGCGGGAGGGATACGCAGTATTTT.

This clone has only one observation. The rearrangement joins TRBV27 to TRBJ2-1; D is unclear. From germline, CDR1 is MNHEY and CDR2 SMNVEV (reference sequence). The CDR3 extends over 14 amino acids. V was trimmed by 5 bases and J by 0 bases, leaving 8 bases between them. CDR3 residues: CASSPGGSYNEQFF. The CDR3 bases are TGTGCCAGCAGTCCGGGCGGCTCCTACAATGAGCAGTTCTTC.

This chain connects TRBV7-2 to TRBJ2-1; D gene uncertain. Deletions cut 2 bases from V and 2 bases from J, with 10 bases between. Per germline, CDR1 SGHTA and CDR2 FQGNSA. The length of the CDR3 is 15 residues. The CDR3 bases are TGTGCCAGCAGCTTAATTCGTAGCCCCTACAATGAGCAGTTCTTC. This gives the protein CASSLIRSPYNEQFF.

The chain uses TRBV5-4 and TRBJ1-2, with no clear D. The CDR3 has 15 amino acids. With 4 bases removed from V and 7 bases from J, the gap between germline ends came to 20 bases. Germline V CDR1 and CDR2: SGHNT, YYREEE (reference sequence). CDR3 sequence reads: CASSPYGHPSGGYTF. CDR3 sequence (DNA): TGTGCCAGCAGCCCCTACGGTCATCCTTCGGGTGGCTACACCTTC.

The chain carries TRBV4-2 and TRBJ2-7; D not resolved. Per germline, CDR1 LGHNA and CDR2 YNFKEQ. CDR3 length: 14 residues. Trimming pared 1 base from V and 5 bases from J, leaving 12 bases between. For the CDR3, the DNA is TGTGCCAGCAGCCAAGTGGAACGAACGGACGAGCAGTACTTC. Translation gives CASSQVERTDEQYF.

The CDR3: CASREGTGGTIEAFF. In DNA, the CDR3 is TGTGCCAGCAGAGAGGGGACAGGGGGGACGATTGAAGCTTTCTTT. The chain is built from TRBV6-5 and TRBJ1-1, with 11 bases that match TRBD1. The junction had 10 bases not matched to a gene; V was cut back by 6 bases and J by 7 bases. Germline values: CDR1 MNHEY, CDR2 SVGAGI. The length of the CDR3 is 15 residues.

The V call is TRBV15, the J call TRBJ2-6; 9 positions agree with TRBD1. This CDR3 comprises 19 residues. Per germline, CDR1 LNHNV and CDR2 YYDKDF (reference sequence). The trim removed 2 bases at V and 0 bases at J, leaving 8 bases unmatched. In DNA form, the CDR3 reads TGTGCCACCAGCAGACACCTAGGACAGGGGAGCTCTGGGGCCAACGTCCTGACTTTC. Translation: CATSRHLGQGSSGANVLTF.

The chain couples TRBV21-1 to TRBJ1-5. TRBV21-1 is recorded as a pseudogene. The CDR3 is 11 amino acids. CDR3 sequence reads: CAWEVDQPQHF. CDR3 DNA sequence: TGTGCCTGGGAGGTGGATCAGCCCCAGCATTTT.

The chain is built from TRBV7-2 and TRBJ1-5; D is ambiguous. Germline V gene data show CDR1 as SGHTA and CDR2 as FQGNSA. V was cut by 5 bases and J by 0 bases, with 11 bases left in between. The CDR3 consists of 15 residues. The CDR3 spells CASSPDGYSNQPQHF. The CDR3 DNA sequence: TGTGCCAGCAGCCCGGACGGATATAGCAATCAGCCCCAGCATTTT.

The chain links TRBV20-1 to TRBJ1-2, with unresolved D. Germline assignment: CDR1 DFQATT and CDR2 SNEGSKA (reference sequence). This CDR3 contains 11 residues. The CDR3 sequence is CSDGNLGGYTF. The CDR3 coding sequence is TGCAGCGATGGGAATCTAGGCGGCTACACCTTC.

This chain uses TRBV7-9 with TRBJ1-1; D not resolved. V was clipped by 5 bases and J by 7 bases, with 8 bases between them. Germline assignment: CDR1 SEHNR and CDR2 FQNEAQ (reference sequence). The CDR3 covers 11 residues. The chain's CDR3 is CASSPGIEAFF. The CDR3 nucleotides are TGTGCCAGCAGCCCGGGGATTGAAGCTTTCTTT.

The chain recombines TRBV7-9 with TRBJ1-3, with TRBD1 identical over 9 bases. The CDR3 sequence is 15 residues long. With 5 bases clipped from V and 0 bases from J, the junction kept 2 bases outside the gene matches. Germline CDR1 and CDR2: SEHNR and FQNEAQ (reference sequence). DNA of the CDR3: TGTGCCAGCAGCGTGGGACAGGGCTCTGGAAACACCATATATTTT. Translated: CASSVGQGSGNTIYF.